A selection of T cell receptor beta chains follows, all from one sample in a study of spatial heterogeneity in lung cancer. TCRdb used MiXCR to reprocess the 5' RACE reads, holding one entry per CDR3 protein. The table lists about 36,000 distinct CDR3 sequences, around 5.5% of them singletons. The input for sequencing was PBMCs, taken at surgery. These TCRs come from a female donor with early-stage non-small cell lung cancer. The CDR3 runs from the conserved cysteine through the conserved F or W. D genes are given only for firm matches. Only some rows state a clone size, as once, few, many or a class for expanded clones.

many	TRBJ2-5	TRBV3-1	NA	TGTGCCAGCAGCCAAGAGGCCCTTCCGGGGGTCTTGGCGGAGACCCAGTACTTC	CASSQEALPGVLAETQYF
many	TRBJ2-5	TRBV6-2/TRBV6-3	NA	TGTGCCAGCAGTGCAGAGACCCAGTACTTC	CASSAETQYF
few	TRBJ1-4	TRBV18	NA	TGTGCCAGCTCCCAGGGCGGGGGTGAAAAACTGTTTTTT	CASSQGGGEKLFF
many	TRBJ2-5	TRBV11-1	NA	TGTGCCAGCAGCTTAGAGTCGGTTGGAGAGACCCAGTACTTC	CASSLESVGETQYF
few	TRBJ1-2	TRBV2	NA	TGTGCCAGCAGTGGGGGTAACTATGGCTACACCTTC	CASSGGNYGYTF
many	TRBJ2-5	TRBV12-3/TRBV12-4	TRBD2	TGTGCCAGCAGTTTGAATAGCGGGGGGCAAGAGACCCAGTACTTC	CASSLNSGGQETQYF
many	TRBJ2-7	TRBV10-3	TRBD1	TGTGCCATCAGTGAGTCTGAGGGGGCAGGGGCCTACGAGCAGTACTTC	CAISESEGAGAYEQYF
NA	TRBJ1-2	TRBV18	TRBD1	TGTGCCAGCTCACAAAATGGACAGGGGGACTATGGCTACACCTTC	CASSQNGQGDYGYTF
many	TRBJ2-1	TRBV28	NA	TGTGCCAGCAGTTTGATAACAGGCACCTACAATGAGCAGTTCTTC	CASSLITGTYNEQFF
few	TRBJ2-2	TRBV5-1	TRBD1	TGCGCCAGCCAGACAGGGGGTACCGGGGAGCTGTTTTTT	CASQTGGTGELFF
many	TRBJ2-7	TRBV12-3/TRBV12-4	TRBD1	TGTGCCAGCACTCCGGGACAGGCATGGGGTTACGAGCAGTACTTC	CASTPGQAWGYEQYF
few	TRBJ2-1	TRBV7-8	NA	TGTGCCAGCAGCTTGGGGGTTTTTTACAATGAGCAGTTCTTC	CASSLGVFYNEQFF
many	TRBJ2-1	TRBV5-1	TRBD2	TGCGCCAGCAGCCTCCCGAGTAGCGGGATGTACAATGAGCAGTTCTTC	CASSLPSSGMYNEQFF
few	TRBJ1-5	TRBV20-1	TRBD1	TGCAGTGCTAGTGGGCAGGGGGACCAGCCCCAGCATTTT	CSASGQGDQPQHF
few	TRBJ2-6	TRBV27	NA	TGTGCCAGCAGGGTTCGGGCCGCAACACCCCCCTCTGGGGCCAACGTCCTGACTTTC	CASRVRAATPPSGANVLTF
many	TRBJ2-3	TRBV20-1	TRBD2	TGCAGTGCTAGAGATACCGGGACTAACCCCGATACGCAGTATTTT	CSARDTGTNPDTQYF
many	TRBJ1-1	TRBV7-8	NA	TGTGCCAGCAGCCCCCCAGGGTGGGGCACTGAAGCTTTCTTT	CASSPPGWGTEAFF
many	TRBJ2-7	TRBV7-2	NA	TGTGCCAGCAGCCGACAGGAGGCTGACTACGAGCAGTACTTC	CASSRQEADYEQYF
NA	TRBJ1-1	TRBV7-2	TRBD1	TGTGCCAGCAGCTTATCGGACAGGGGGCACACTGAAGCTTTCTTT	CASSLSDRGHTEAFF
many	TRBJ1-5	TRBV4-1	NA	TGCGCCAGCAGCCAAGCATTCTCCCCCCAGCAGCATTTT	CASSQAFSPQQHF
many	TRBJ2-7	TRBV21-1	NA	TGTGCCAGCAGACAGCCCAGCTCCTACGAGCAGTACTTC	CASRQPSSYEQYF
once	TRBJ1-3	TRBV2	NA	TGTGCCAGCAATGCCAATCCCGGAAACACCATATATTTT	CASNANPGNTIYF
many	TRBJ1-5	TRBV12-3/TRBV12-4	TRBD1	TGTGCCAGCAGCCCTACAGGGGTGGTCCAGCCCCAGCATTTT	CASSPTGVVQPQHF
many	TRBJ2-3	TRBV5-1	TRBD2	TGCGCCAGCGGGGCTTTAGCGGGGTCAGATACGCAGTATTTT	CASGALAGSDTQYF
NA	TRBJ2-7	TRBV5-1	NA	TGCGCCAGCAGCTGGATTACAGGGAGCCCCTACGAGCAGTACTTC	CASSWITGSPYEQYF
NA	TRBJ2-2	TRBV11-3	TRBD2	TGTGCCAGCAGCTCCGGGGGGACCGGGGAGCTGTTTTTT	CASSSGGTGELFF
many	TRBJ1-6	TRBV6-2/TRBV6-3	NA	TGTGCCAGCAGTTCCCAGGGCGATTCACCCCTCCACTTT	CASSSQGDSPLHF
few	TRBJ2-3	TRBV30	NA	TGTGCCTGGACAGACGGAGCTAGCACAGATACGCAGTATTTT	CAWTDGASTDTQYF
many	TRBJ2-2	TRBV20-1	NA	TGCAGTGCTAGACGACCGTCCCCCGGGGAGCTGTTTTTT	CSARRPSPGELFF
few	TRBJ2-3	TRBV5-1	TRBD2	TGCGCCAGCAGACAAGGACTAGCGGGAGACCAAGATACGCAGTATTTT	CASRQGLAGDQDTQYF
few	TRBJ2-3	TRBV7-2	TRBD2	TGTGCCAGCAGCGCGGGACTAGCAAGCACGCAGTATTTT	CASSAGLASTQYF
few	TRBJ2-3	TRBV12-3/TRBV12-4	TRBD2	TGTGCCAGCAGTATAGCGGGGGCTTGGGATACGCAGTATTTT	CASSIAGAWDTQYF
many	TRBJ2-3	TRBV4-1	TRBD2	TGCGCCAGCAGCCAAGCCCCAGCGGGGGGCCTCACAGATACGCAGTATTTT	CASSQAPAGGLTDTQYF
NA	TRBJ2-5	TRBV12-3/TRBV12-4	TRBD1	TGTGCCAGCAGTGACAGGGGAAGGGAGACCCAGTACTTC	CASSDRGRETQYF
few	TRBJ2-7	TRBV20-1	NA	TGCAGTGCCCCCGTTTCGGGAATCTACGAGCAGTACTTC	CSAPVSGIYEQYF
many	TRBJ2-7	TRBV9	NA	TGTGCCAGCAGCGTAGGCGATAGCGGCTACGAGCAGTACTTC	CASSVGDSGYEQYF
medium-sized	TRBJ2-5	TRBV7-2	TRBD2	TGTGCCAGCAGCCGATCGGGCGGGAGGTTGGAGACCCAGTACTTC	CASSRSGGRLETQYF
many	TRBJ2-7	TRBV27	NA	TGTGCCAGCAGTTTCCAGGGCCCTACCATGGGGGGCGAGCAGTACTTC	CASSFQGPTMGGEQYF
NA	TRBJ2-1	TRBV29-1	TRBD1	TGCAGCGTGGACAGGGGCAACAATGAGCAGTTCTTC	CSVDRGNNEQFF
many	TRBJ2-7	TRBV7-8	TRBD1	TGTGCCAGCAGTAGGGACAGCACCTACGAGCAGTACTTC	CASSRDSTYEQYF
medium-sized	TRBJ2-3	TRBV5-5	TRBD2	TGTGCCAGCAGCCCCCAGCGGGAGGTGGCAGATACGCAGTATTTT	CASSPQREVADTQYF
few	TRBJ1-2	TRBV4-3	NA	TGCGCCAGCAGCCAAGAAGGATCAGGCTGGGATGGCTACACCTTC	CASSQEGSGWDGYTF
many	TRBJ1-1	TRBV28	NA	TGTGCCAGCAGTTTGGTCCGGGGCCTAGCTGAAGCTTTCTTT	CASSLVRGLAEAFF
many	TRBJ2-1	TRBV2	TRBD2	TGTGCCAGCAGTGGAGGCGGGACTAAAAATGAGCAGTTCTTC	CASSGGGTKNEQFF
many	TRBJ2-3	TRBV21-1	NA	TGTGCCAGCAGCAACTCGATCCGGGACACCTTTTGCGATACGCAGTATTTT	CASSNSIRDTFCDTQYF
many	TRBJ1-1	TRBV6-1	TRBD1	TGTGCCAGCAGATTAAGATTTGACAGGGGGACTGAAGCTTTCTTT	CASRLRFDRGTEAFF
many	TRBJ2-7	TRBV13	NA	TGTGCCAGCAGCTCTACCCGTACAGGGACCTACGAGCAGTACTTC	CASSSTRTGTYEQYF
few	TRBJ2-5	TRBV2	NA	TGTGCCAGCCACTGGGGGGAGAGAGAGACCCAGTACTTC	CASHWGERETQYF
few	TRBJ2-4	TRBV20-1	NA	TGCAGTGCGGGGCCCGGGGGGCAGTTCATTCAGTACTTC	CSAGPGGQFIQYF
many	TRBJ2-2	TRBV9	NA	TGTGCCAGCAGCCTAGATAGTATCGGCGGGGAGCTGTTTTTT	CASSLDSIGGELFF
many	TRBJ2-3	TRBV7-9	NA	TGTGCCAGCAGCCTCGTTAGCGGCTTCACAGATACGCAGTATTTT	CASSLVSGFTDTQYF
NA	TRBJ2-1	TRBV11-2	TRBD2	TGTGCCAGCAGCTTAGGACCGGGACTAGCGTACAATGAGCAGTTCTTC	CASSLGPGLAYNEQFF
few	TRBJ1-2	TRBV12-3/TRBV12-4	NA	TGTGCCAGCAGTTTGGGGGTGGGCTACACCTTC	CASSLGVGYTF
many	TRBJ1-2	TRBV9	TRBD1	TGTGCCAGCAGCCCGACCCCTCAGACAGGGATGGATGGCTACACCTTC	CASSPTPQTGMDGYTF
few	TRBJ2-7	TRBV7-9	NA	TGTGCCAGCAGCCCCCGAGGGCAGCCGTCCTACGAGCAGTACTTC	CASSPRGQPSYEQYF